The present T cell receptor (beta chain) was sequenced within a study of blood T cell repertoires in COVID-19. The overall study: Both acute and convalescent COVID-19 samples were obtained from the United States, Italy and Spain.

TCRdb's table, derived via immunoSEQ multiplex PCR, lists solely in-frame clones and lacks some. The sample lists 200,000 or so clones, about 80% occurring once. This TCR derives from a man aged 35 to 55 who had recovered from COVID-19. Specimen: PBMCs or T cells enriched from blood (not recorded which).

CDR3 nucleotides: TGTGCCAGCAGCTCTTACGGACAGGGGATTCAGCCCCAGCATTTT. Its protein product is CASSSYGQGIQPQHF. The V gene is TRBV5-8, the J gene TRBJ1-5; 9 nucleotides match TRBD1. This CDR3 contains 15 residues. CDR1 and CDR2 from the germline V gene are SGHTS and YDEGEE. V shed 3 bases and J 6 bases; nucleotides not matched to a gene: 7.